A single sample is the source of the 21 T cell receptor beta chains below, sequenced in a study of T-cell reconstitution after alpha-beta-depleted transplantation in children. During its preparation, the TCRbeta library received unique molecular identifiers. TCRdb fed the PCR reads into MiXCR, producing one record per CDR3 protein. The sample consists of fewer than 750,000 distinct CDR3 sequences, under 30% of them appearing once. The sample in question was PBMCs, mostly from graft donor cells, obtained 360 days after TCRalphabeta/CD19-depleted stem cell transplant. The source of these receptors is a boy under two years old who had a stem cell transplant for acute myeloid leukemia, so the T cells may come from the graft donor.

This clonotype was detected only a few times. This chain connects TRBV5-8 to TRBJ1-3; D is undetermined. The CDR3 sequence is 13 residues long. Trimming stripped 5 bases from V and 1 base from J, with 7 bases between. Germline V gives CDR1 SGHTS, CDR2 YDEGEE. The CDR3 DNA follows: TGTGCCAGCAGTCTAGCTTCTGGAAACACCATATATTTT. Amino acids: CASSLASGNTIYF.

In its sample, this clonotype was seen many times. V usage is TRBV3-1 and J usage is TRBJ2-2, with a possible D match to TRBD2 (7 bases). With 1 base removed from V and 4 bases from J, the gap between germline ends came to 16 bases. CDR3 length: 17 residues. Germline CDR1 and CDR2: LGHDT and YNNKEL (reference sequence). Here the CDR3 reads CASSQVQRGGPTGELFF. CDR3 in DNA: TGTGCCAGCAGCCAAGTGCAGAGGGGGGGACCCACCGGGGAGCTGTTTTTT.

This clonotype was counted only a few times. The CDR3 region has the DNA TGTGCCAGCAGTAACGCAGGGCCCTCGCTCGGGCAGTACTTC. It translates to CASSNAGPSLGQYF. The rearrangement joins TRBV6-1 to TRBJ2-7; D may be TRBD1 (5 bases). CDR1 and CDR2 (germline): MNHNS, SASEGT. The CDR3 runs 14 residues. V was cut by 5 bases and J by 9 bases, with 20 bases left in between.

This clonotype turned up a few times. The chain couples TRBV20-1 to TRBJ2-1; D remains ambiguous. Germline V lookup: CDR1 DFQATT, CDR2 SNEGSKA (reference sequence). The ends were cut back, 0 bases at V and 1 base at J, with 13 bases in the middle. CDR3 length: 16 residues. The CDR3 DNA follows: TGCAGTGCTAGAGATGCCGTTTGGGGTTCCTACAATGAGCAGTTCTTC. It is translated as CSARDAVWGSYNEQFF.

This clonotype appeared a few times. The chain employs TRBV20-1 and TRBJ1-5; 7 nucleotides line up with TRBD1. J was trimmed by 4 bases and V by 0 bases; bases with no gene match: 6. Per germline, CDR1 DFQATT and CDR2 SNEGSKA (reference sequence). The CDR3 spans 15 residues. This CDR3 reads CSAREDRKMNQPQHF. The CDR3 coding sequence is TGCAGTGCTAGAGAGGACAGGAAGATGAATCAGCCCCAGCATTTT.

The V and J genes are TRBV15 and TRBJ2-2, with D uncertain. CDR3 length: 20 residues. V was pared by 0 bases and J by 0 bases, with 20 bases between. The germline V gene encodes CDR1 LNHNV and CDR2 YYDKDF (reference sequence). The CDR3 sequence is CATSRDVTWAGYPNTGELFF. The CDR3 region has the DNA TGTGCCACCAGCAGAGACGTTACCTGGGCTGGATACCCGAACACCGGGGAGCTGTTTTTT.

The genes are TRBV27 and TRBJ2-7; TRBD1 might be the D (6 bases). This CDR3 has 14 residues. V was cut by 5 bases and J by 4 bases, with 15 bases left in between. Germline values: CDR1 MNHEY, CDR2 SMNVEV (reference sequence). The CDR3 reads CASSQTGLAYEQYF. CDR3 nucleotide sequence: TGTGCCAGCAGTCAAACAGGGTTAGCGTACGAGCAGTACTTC.

CDR3 in amino acids: CATRQGKEQYF. CDR3 nucleotide sequence: TGTGCCACCAGACAGGGAAAGGAGCAGTACTTC. The chain couples TRBV19 to TRBJ2-7; 7 bases line up with TRBD1. Germline assignment: CDR1 LNHDA and CDR2 SQIVND (reference sequence). This CDR3 has 11 amino acids. V lost 10 bases and J lost 7; bases outside the gene matches: 7.

CDR3 in amino acids: CASSLVERGGSTDTQYF. DNA for the CDR3: TGTGCCAGCAGCTTAGTGGAGAGGGGTGGGAGCACAGATACGCAGTATTTT. The chain uses TRBV7-6 and TRBJ2-3; D tentatively fits TRBD1 or TRBD2 (5 bases each). Per germline, CDR1 SGHVS and CDR2 FNYEAQ. Trimming removed 1 base at V and 0 bases at J, with 14 bases between. The CDR3 extends over 17 amino acids.

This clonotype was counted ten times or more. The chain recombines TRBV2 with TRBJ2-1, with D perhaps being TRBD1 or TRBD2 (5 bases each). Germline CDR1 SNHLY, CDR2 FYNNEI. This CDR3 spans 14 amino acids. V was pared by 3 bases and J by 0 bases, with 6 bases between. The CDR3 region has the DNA TGTGCCAGCAGTGATGGGGGCTCCTACAATGAGCAGTTCTTC. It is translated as CASSDGGSYNEQFF. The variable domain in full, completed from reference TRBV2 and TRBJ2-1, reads EPEVTQTPSHQVTQMGQEVILRCVPISNHLYFYWYRQILGQKVEFLVSFYNNEISEKSEIFDDQFSVERPDGSNFTLKIRSTKLEDSAMYFCASSDGGSYNEQFFGPGTRLTVL.

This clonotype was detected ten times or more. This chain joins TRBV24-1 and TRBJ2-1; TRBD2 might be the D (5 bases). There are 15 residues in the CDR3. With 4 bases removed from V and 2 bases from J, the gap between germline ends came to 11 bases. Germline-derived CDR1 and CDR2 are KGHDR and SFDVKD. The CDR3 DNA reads TGTGCCACCAGTGACCCCCTGAGGGCCTACAATGAGCAGTTCTTC. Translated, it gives CATSDPLRAYNEQFF.

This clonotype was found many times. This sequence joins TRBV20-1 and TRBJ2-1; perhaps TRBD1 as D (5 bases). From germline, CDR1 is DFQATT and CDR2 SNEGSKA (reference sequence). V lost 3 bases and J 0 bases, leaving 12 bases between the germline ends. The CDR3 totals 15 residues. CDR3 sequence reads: CSASPARVSYNEQFF. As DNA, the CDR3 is TGCAGTGCTAGCCCGGCCAGGGTCTCCTACAATGAGCAGTTCTTC.

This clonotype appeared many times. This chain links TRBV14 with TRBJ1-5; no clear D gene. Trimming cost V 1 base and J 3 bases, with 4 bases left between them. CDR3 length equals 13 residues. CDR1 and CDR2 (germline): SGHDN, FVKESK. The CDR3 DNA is TGTGCCAGCAGCCAAGGGGTCAATCAGCCCCAGCATTTT. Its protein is CASSQGVNQPQHF.

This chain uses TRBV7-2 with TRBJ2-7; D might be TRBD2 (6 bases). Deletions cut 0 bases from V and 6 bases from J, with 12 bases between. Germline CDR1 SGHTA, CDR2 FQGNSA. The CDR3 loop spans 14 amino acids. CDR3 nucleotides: TGTGCCAGCAGCTTAGCGCGTCGGGGAGGCGAGCAGTACTTC. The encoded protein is CASSLARRGGEQYF.

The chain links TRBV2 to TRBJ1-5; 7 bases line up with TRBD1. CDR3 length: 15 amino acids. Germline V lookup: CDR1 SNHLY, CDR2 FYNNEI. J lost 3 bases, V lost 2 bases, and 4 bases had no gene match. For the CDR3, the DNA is TGTGCCAGCAGTGAACAGGGACAGCTCAATCAGCCCCAGCATTTT. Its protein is CASSEQGQLNQPQHF.

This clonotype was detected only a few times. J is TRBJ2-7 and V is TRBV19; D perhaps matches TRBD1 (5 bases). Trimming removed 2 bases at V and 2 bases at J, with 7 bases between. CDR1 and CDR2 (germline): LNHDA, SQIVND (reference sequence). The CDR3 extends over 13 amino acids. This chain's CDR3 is CASSIRGTYEQYF. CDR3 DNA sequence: TGTGCCAGTAGTATAAGGGGTACCTACGAGCAGTACTTC.

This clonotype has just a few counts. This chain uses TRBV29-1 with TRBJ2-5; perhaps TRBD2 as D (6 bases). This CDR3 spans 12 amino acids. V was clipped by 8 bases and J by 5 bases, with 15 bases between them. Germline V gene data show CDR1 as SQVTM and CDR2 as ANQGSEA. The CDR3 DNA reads TGCAGCCACCGCCGGGGACTGGAGACCCAGTACTTC. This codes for CSHRRGLETQYF.

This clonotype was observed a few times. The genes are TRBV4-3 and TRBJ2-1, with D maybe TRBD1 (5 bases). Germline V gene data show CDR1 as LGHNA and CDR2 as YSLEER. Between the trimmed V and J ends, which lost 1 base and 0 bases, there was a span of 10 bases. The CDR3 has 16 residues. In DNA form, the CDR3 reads TGCGCCAGCAGCCAAGGGGGCATGAGCTCCTACAATGAGCAGTTCTTC. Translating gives CASSQGGMSSYNEQFF.

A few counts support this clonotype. The DNA for the CDR3 is TGTGCCAGCTCGACCCCCGGGAACACTGAAGCTTTCTTT. It codes for CASSTPGNTEAFF. V usage is TRBV5-6 and J usage is TRBJ1-1; D not certain. The CDR3 sequence is 13 residues long. The germline CDR1 and CDR2 sequences are SGHDT and YYEEEE. V was shortened by 7 bases and J by 1 base, with 11 bases between the two germline ends.

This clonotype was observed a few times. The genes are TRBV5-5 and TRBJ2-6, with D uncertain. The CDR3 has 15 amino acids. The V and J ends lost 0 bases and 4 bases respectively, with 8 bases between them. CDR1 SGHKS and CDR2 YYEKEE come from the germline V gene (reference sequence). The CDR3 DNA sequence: TGTGCCAGCAGCTTGGAGGTTTTGGGGGCCAACGTCCTGACTTTC. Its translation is CASSLEVLGANVLTF.

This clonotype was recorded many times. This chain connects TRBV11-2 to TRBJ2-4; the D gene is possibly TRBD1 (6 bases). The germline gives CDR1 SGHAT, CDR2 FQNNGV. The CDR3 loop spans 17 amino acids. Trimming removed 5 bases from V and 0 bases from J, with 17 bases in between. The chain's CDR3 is CASSPPPGQIAKNIQYF. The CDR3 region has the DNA TGTGCCAGCAGCCCACCGCCGGGACAAATAGCCAAAAACATTCAGTACTTC. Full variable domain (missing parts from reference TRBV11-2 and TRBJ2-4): EAGVAQSPRYKIIEKRQSVAFWCNPISGHATLYWYQQILGQGPKLLIQFQNNGVVDDSQLPKDRFSAERLKGVDSTLKIQPAKLEDSAVYLCASSPPPGQIAKNIQYFGAGTRLSVL.